This T cell receptor beta chain was profiled in a study of PD-L1 blockade in urothelial cancer. The wider study: At 3 weeks (second dose) and 6 weeks after starting treatment, blood was analyzed.

Profiling relied on immunoSEQ multiplex PCR, and the TCRdb table lists in-frame clones only, not all of them. The data show some 43,000 clones, with 80% seen just once and about 16% held by the top ten. V lost 0 bases and J 2 bases, leaving 15 bases between the germline ends. This CDR3 has 17 amino acids. From germline, CDR1 is SGHRS and CDR2 YFSETQ. Time point described: pretreatment peripheral blood. Patients in the study were battling locally advanced or metastatic urothelial carcinoma. All patients handed over anywhere from 1 to 8 samples, pretreatment and on-treatment. This sequence joins TRBV5-1 and TRBJ2-4; D might be TRBD1 (6 bases). The sequences come from PBMCs, collected around atezolizumab (anti-PD-L1) treatment. This TCR derives from a man in his fifties or sixties with urothelial cancer. Here the CDR3 reads CASSLAQGRVSKNIQYF. The CDR3 DNA is TGCGCCAGCAGCTTGGCCCAGGGGCGCGTCTCCAAAAACATTCAGTACTTC.